One and the same sample provided the 26 T cell receptor beta chains below, sequenced in a study of early T cells in non-severe SARS-CoV-2 infection. One entry per CDR3 protein results from TCRdb running MiXCR on the 5' RACE reads. The sample lists around 65,000 distinct CDR3 sequences; around 13% were seen once. Sequenced here: whole blood, sampled at baseline. The origin of the receptors is an adult who was a healthcare worker with PCR-confirmed SARS-CoV-2 infection or an uninfected control (not recorded which).

The chain's CDR3 is CASSPTGQSTDTQYF. CDR3 DNA sequence: TGTGCCAGCTCACCAACGGGACAGTCCACAGATACGCAGTATTTT. This chain uses TRBV18 with TRBJ2-3; 7 bases are shared with TRBD1. In germline, CDR1 is KGHSH, CDR2 LQKENI. The CDR3 length is 15 residues. V dropped 2 bases and J dropped 2; count of bases not matched to a gene: 4.

This clonotype was counted many times. The rearrangement joins TRBV14 to TRBJ1-2; the match to TRBD1 covers 8 bases. Losses at the gene ends were 0 bases for V and 11 bases for J; bases not matched to a gene: 11. Germline CDR1 reads SGHDN; CDR2 reads FVKESK. CDR3 length equals 15 residues. The CDR3 DNA reads TGTGCCAGCAGCCAAGAACTTCCCGGACAGGGCCGTTACACCTTC. This gives the protein CASSQELPGQGRYTF.

This clonotype was seen ten or more times. CDR3 bases: TGTGCCAGCAGCCCTGGGACAGGGAGGAGAGAGACCCAGTACTTC. Amino acid sequence: CASSPGTGRRETQYF. The chain links TRBV11-2 to TRBJ2-5; 9 bases fit TRBD1. The ends lost 5 bases at V and 4 bases at J; junction bases unmatched: 8. There are 15 residues in the CDR3. Germline V gene sequence: CDR1 SGHAT, CDR2 FQNNGV.

This clonotype showed up many times. V is TRBV28 and J is TRBJ1-1, with TRBD1 matching 8 bases. Germline V gives CDR1 MDHEN, CDR2 SYDVKM. Trimming at V came to 5 bases and at J to 4 bases, leaving 9 bases not matched to a gene. The CDR3 runs 15 residues. The CDR3 protein is CASSNQQGVGTEAFF. The DNA of the CDR3 is TGTGCCAGCAGTAACCAACAGGGGGTAGGCACTGAAGCTTTCTTT.

This clonotype has ten or more counts. The chain is built from TRBV4-3 and TRBJ2-2, with a weak D call TRBD2 (6 bases). This CDR3 is built from 14 residues. Germline-derived CDR1 and CDR2 are LGHNA and YSLEER. Trimming left V 6 bases short and J 6 bases short, with 14 bases between. DNA of the CDR3: TGCGCCAGCAGGGATTGGCGCGGGGCCGGGGAGCTGTTTTTT. This translates into CASRDWRGAGELFF.

This clonotype occurred many times. The chain has TRBV6-4 and TRBJ2-7, with 11 bases that match TRBD1. The CDR3 has 12 amino acids. Trimming took 10 bases from V and 5 from J; bases not matched to a gene: 4. Germline V gene sequence: CDR1 MRHNA, CDR2 SNTAGT. CDR3 sequence: CAIPGQGDEQYF. In DNA, the CDR3 is TGTGCCATCCCGGGACAGGGGGACGAGCAGTACTTC.

The chain links TRBV28 to TRBJ2-7; TRBD2 matches at 14 bases. The length of the CDR3 is 15 residues. J gave up 7 bases and V 3 bases, and 5 bases lay outside the gene matches. Looked up from germline, CDR1 is MDHEN and CDR2 is SYDVKM. This CDR3 is CASSLGLAGVKEQYF. CDR3 nucleotide sequence: TGTGCCAGCAGTTTGGGACTAGCGGGAGTGAAAGAGCAGTACTTC.

The chain links TRBV11-2 to TRBJ2-5; 14 nucleotides agree with TRBD2. Germline CDR1 and CDR2: SGHAT and FQNNGV. CDR3 length: 16 residues. The trim removed 5 bases at V and 4 bases at J, leaving 6 bases unmatched. The CDR3 protein is CASSGTSGRRRETQYF. In nucleotides, the CDR3 is TGTGCCAGCAGCGGGACTAGCGGGAGACGGCGAGAGACCCAGTACTTC.

A remark on this clonotype: A junction boundary mismatches the germline segment, possibly from a read error. The chain combines TRBV7-2 with TRBJ2-7; 8 bases line up with TRBD2. Germline loops: CDR1 SGHTA, CDR2 FQGNSA. CDR3 size: 15 residues. The DNA of the CDR3 is TGTGCCAGCAGCTTAGTTAGCGGGGTAACCTACGAGCAATACTTC. Translating it yields CASSLVSGVTYEQYF.

The chain has TRBV5-1 and TRBJ2-1; 10 nucleotides align to TRBD2. Per the germline V gene, CDR1 is SGHRS and CDR2 is YFSETQ. The V gene end was trimmed by 0 bases and the J gene end by 0 bases; junction bases not matched to a gene: 9. The CDR3 has 19 residues. The CDR3 protein is CASSLAVSGGPSSYNEQFF. The CDR3 DNA is TGCGCCAGCAGCTTGGCAGTTAGCGGGGGGCCGAGCTCCTACAATGAGCAGTTCTTC.

This clonotype was seen more than once but under ten times. The chain combines TRBV7-6 with TRBJ2-3; D remains unclear. CDR3 length: 15 residues. Between the trimmed V and J ends, which lost 2 bases and 5 bases, there was a span of 14 bases. Germline V gene data show CDR1 as SGHVS and CDR2 as FNYEAQ. The CDR3 reads CASSLLSHPGDTQYF. The DNA for the CDR3 is TGTGCCAGCAGCTTACTTAGCCATCCTGGAGATACGCAGTATTTT.

In its sample, this clonotype was seen many times. The chain recombines TRBV30 with TRBJ2-3; 10 bases match TRBD2. The germline CDR1 and CDR2 sequences are GTSNPN and SVGIG (reference sequence). Losses at the gene ends were 0 bases for V and 5 bases for J; bases not matched to a gene: 11. The CDR3 has 17 residues. CDR3 residues: CAWSVVQTSGYRDTQYF. The CDR3 DNA reads as TGTGCCTGGAGTGTAGTACAGACTAGCGGGTACAGAGATACGCAGTATTTT.

This clonotype was observed many times. The chain is built from TRBV6-2 or TRBV6-3 and TRBJ2-1, with D tentatively TRBD2 (6 bases). In germline, CDR1 is MNHEY, CDR2 SVGEGT. The CDR3 runs 15 residues. The V and J ends lost 4 bases and 0 bases respectively, with 10 bases between them. This CDR3 is CASSFLGGSYNEQFF. DNA for the CDR3: TGTGCCAGCAGTTTCCTGGGGGGCTCCTACAATGAGCAGTTCTTC.

This chain links TRBV12-3 or TRBV12-4 with TRBJ2-5; D may match TRBD1 or TRBD2 (5 bases each). V was cut by 7 bases and J by 5 bases, with 20 bases left in between. The CDR3 extends over 15 amino acids. CDR3 sequence reads: CASNQNGAAGETQYF. For the CDR3, the DNA is TGTGCCAGCAACCAAAACGGGGCAGCAGGGGAGACCCAGTACTTC.

The genes are TRBV10-2 and TRBJ2-5; 9 bases align to TRBD1. This CDR3 contains 15 residues. Trimming took 6 bases from V and 4 from J; bases not matched to a gene: 9. The germline CDR1 and CDR2 sequences are WSHSY and SAAADI. The CDR3 bases are TGCGCCAGCAGGACGGGACAGGGTGGAGGAGAGACCCAGTACTTC. Its protein product is CASRTGQGGGETQYF.

A word on this clonotype: Since a much larger clone is just one base distant, this may be a read error. The CDR3 DNA is TGTGTCAGCAGCTTAGAATGGGGAGGGAGAACTGAAGCTTTCTTT. It specifies CVSSLEWGGRTEAFF. The V and J genes are TRBV7-9 and TRBJ1-1; D not resolved. The CDR3 has 15 amino acids. Germline CDR1 reads SEHNR; CDR2 reads FQNEAQ (reference sequence). Based on the CDR3 plus reference TRBV7-9 and TRBJ1-1, the full variable domain is DTGVSQNPRHKITKRGQNVTFRCDPISEHNRLYWYRQTLGQGPEFLTYFQNEAQLEKSRLLSDRFSAERPKGSFSTLEIQRTEQGDSAMYLCVSSLEWGGRTEAFFGQGTRLTVV.

This clonotype appeared a few times. The chain combines TRBV28 with TRBJ2-7; unclear D gene. This CDR3 spans 11 amino acids. The V gene lost 4 bases and the J gene lost 2 bases, with 3 bases spanning the gap. Germline V gene sequence: CDR1 MDHEN, CDR2 SYDVKM. CDR3 sequence (DNA): TGTGCCAGCAGTTGGACCTACGAGCAGTACTTC. Translated: CASSWTYEQYF.

V gene TRBV15 combines with J gene TRBJ2-7; the match to TRBD1 covers 11 bases. CDR3 size: 15 residues. The junction had 3 bases not matched to a gene; V was cut back by 3 bases and J by 2 bases. Per the germline V gene, CDR1 is LNHNV and CDR2 is YYDKDF (reference sequence). This chain's CDR3 is CATSRGQGDPYEQYF. CDR3 DNA: TGTGCCACCAGCAGGGGACAGGGGGACCCCTACGAGCAGTACTTC.

The genes are TRBV7-6 and TRBJ2-2; D is possibly TRBD2 (6 bases). There are 16 residues in the CDR3. Germline CDR1 is SGHVS and CDR2 is FNYEAQ. V was clipped by 0 bases and J by 0 bases, with 8 bases between them. The CDR3 loop reads CASSLARLANTGELFF. In nucleotides, the CDR3 is TGTGCCAGCAGCTTAGCTCGACTAGCGAACACCGGGGAGCTGTTTTTT.

This clonotype was seen at least ten times. The chain uses TRBV5-1 and TRBJ2-1; D gene unclear. Trimming stripped 0 bases from V and 4 bases from J, with 5 bases between. This CDR3 is 13 amino acids long. Germline CDR1 is SGHRS and CDR2 is YFSETQ. The CDR3 DNA is TGCGCCAGCAGCTTGGTCGGGTACAATGAGCAGTTCTTC. This codes for CASSLVGYNEQFF.

This clonotype was recorded at least ten times. This sequence joins TRBV7-9 and TRBJ1-4, with 8 bases lining up with TRBD1. The germline V gene has CDR1 SEHNR and CDR2 FQNEAQ (reference sequence). After removal of 5 bases from V and 4 bases from J, the junction contained 9 bases not matched to a gene. The CDR3 spans 16 residues. CDR3 coding DNA: TGTGCCAGCAGCGCGGCCCGGACAGGGCATAATGAAAAACTGTTTTTT. This codes for CASSAARTGHNEKLFF. The variable domain in full, with the rest retrieved from reference TRBV7-9 and TRBJ1-4, is DTGVSQNPRHKITKRGQNVTFRCDPISEHNRLYWYRQTLGQGPEFLTYFQNEAQLEKSRLLSDRFSAERPKGSFSTLEIQRTEQGDSAMYLCASSAARTGHNEKLFFGSGTQLSVL.

J is TRBJ2-3 and V is TRBV28, with unresolved D. The CDR3 extends over 15 amino acids. Trimming took off 4 bases at V and 8 bases at J, with 19 bases between the two ends. Germline values: CDR1 MDHEN, CDR2 SYDVKM. DNA of the CDR3: TGTGCCAGCAGTTCCTTATTAGCCCCCGATGGTACGCAGTATTTT. This encodes CASSSLLAPDGTQYF.

In this sample, this clonotype turned up a few times. The chain is built from TRBV27 and TRBJ2-7, with no clear D. Trimming took 4 bases from V and 3 from J, leaving 13 bases between them. Looked up from germline, CDR1 is MNHEY and CDR2 is SMNVEV (reference sequence). The CDR3 covers 14 residues. The CDR3 region is CASSSQNALYEQYF. The CDR3 DNA reads as TGTGCCAGCAGTTCCCAAAATGCCCTCTACGAGCAGTACTTC.

This clonotype was detected many times. The DNA of the CDR3 is TGTGCCACTAGCGGGGGACAATATAGCACAGATACGCAGTATTTT. The encoded protein is CATSGGQYSTDTQYF. The chain links TRBV10-3 to TRBJ2-3; 10 bases agree with TRBD2. Germline assignment: CDR1 ENHRY and CDR2 SYGVKD. V trimming: 10 bases; J trimming: 0 bases; junction bases outside the gene matches: 7. This CDR3 region has 15 residues.

This clonotype has ten or more counts. The chain recombines TRBV12-3 or TRBV12-4 with TRBJ2-1; no clear D gene. The V end lost 1 base, the J end lost 0 bases, and 7 bases lay between the germline ends. The CDR3 is 15 amino acids. The CDR3 loop is CASSLGFSSYNEQFF. The DNA of the CDR3 is TGTGCCAGCAGTTTAGGTTTCAGCTCCTACAATGAGCAGTTCTTC.

This sequence joins TRBV6-2 or TRBV6-3 and TRBJ1-1; D call uncertain. The V end lost 6 bases, the J end lost 1 base, and 15 bases lay between the germline ends. This CDR3 spans 15 amino acids. CDR1 is MNHEY and CDR2 is SVGEGT in the germline V gene. The CDR3 region is CASSLLGRQNTEAFF. The DNA of the CDR3 is TGTGCCAGCAGCCTCTTGGGCAGACAGAACACTGAAGCTTTCTTT.